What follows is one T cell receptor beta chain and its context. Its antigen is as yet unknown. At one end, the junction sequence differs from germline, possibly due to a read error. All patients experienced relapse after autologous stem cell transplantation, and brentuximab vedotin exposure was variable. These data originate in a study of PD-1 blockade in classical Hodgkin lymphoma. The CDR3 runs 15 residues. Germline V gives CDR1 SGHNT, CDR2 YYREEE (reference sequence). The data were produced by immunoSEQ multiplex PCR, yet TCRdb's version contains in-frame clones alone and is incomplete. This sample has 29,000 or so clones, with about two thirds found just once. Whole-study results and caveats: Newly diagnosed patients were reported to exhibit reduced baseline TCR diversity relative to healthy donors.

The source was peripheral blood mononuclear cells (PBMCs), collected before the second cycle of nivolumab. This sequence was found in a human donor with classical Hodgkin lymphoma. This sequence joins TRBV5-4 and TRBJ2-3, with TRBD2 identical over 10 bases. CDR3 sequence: CAGSSILAGKYTQYF. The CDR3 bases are TGTGCCGGCAGCTCCATACTAGCGGGGAAATATACGCAGTATTTT.